This T cell receptor (beta chain) was documented in a study of tumor T cells in aggressive B-cell lymphoma. Assay: immunoSEQ multiplex PCR; the TCRdb copy retains only in-frame clones and omits some. The data show 9,500 to 10,000 clones, around 85% seen once. The V end was cut by 4 bases, the J end by 6 bases, with 16 bases between. The germline CDR1 and CDR2 sequences are SGHDT and YYEEEE. This CDR3 is 15 amino acids long. The TCR sequence derives from an adult with diffuse large B cell lymphoma. This rearrangement joins TRBV5-6 to TRBJ2-2; the D gene is possibly TRBD1 (6 bases). The source material was tumor tissue. CDR3 residues: CASSPRTVSSGELFF. DNA for the CDR3: TGTGCCAGCAGCCCCCGGACAGTTTCGTCCGGGGAGCTGTTTTTT.